This is a list of T cell receptor beta chains from one sample in a study of human T cells and chemical hapten exposure. Each CDR3 protein is one row after TCRdb ran MiXCR on the 5' RACE reads. The data hold 110,000 to 150,000 distinct CDR3 sequences, with around 4% observed a single time. The receptor set was obtained from a female donor in good health. CDR3s include the opening cysteine and the closing phenylalanine or tryptophan. D genes are given only for firm matches. Expanded clones get a size class; other rows say once, few or many, or leave the size out.

D	J	V	size	DNA	CDR3
TRBD2	TRBJ2-5	TRBV5-4	many	TGTGCCAGCACCCCGCCGGGGGGAGGGCAAGAGACCCAGTACTTC	CASTPPGGGQETQYF
TRBD1	TRBJ1-1	TRBV6-1	many	TGTGCCAGCAGCGGACAGGCGAAGAACACTGAAGCTTTCTTT	CASSGQAKNTEAFF
TRBD2	TRBJ2-1	TRBV9	many	TGTGCCAGCAGCGTAGACGGGCGGGGGACCTCCTACAATGAGCAGTTCTTC	CASSVDGRGTSYNEQFF
TRBD1	TRBJ2-5	TRBV27	many	TGTGCCAGCAGTTTATCGTGGGGACAGAAAGAGACCCAGTACTTC	CASSLSWGQKETQYF
.	TRBJ2-7	TRBV19	few	TGTGCCAGGAACCCCAGGGGAGGACACTACGAGCAGTACTTC	CARNPRGGHYEQYF
TRBD1	TRBJ2-5	TRBV29-1	many	TGCAGCGTTGCCGGACAGGGGGACCCGGAGACCCAGTACTTC	CSVAGQGDPETQYF
.	TRBJ1-5	TRBV5-1	many	TGCGCCAGCAGCTTGGGAGGTTATAGCAATCAGCCCCAGCATTTT	CASSLGGYSNQPQHF
.	TRBJ2-7	TRBV6-1	many	TGTGCCACCCGAACCCAAAGCTCCTACGAGCAGTACTTC	CATRTQSSYEQYF
TRBD2	TRBJ2-2	TRBV7-7	many	TGTGCTAGCAGTCCCGGGAGGGGAATAGACACCGGGGAGCTGTTTTTT	CASSPGRGIDTGELFF
.	TRBJ2-3	TRBV6-5	many	TGTGCCAGCAGCCGGACGCTTAGCACAGATACGCAGTATTTT	CASSRTLSTDTQYF
TRBD1	TRBJ1-2	TRBV2	few	TGTGCCAGTGGGGGGACAGGAAACTATGGCTACACCTTC	CASGGTGNYGYTF
.	TRBJ1-1	TRBV29-1	many	TGCAGCGTTATGATAGGATATAGGGGATTCCCCACTGAAGCTTTCTTT	CSVMIGYRGFPTEAFF
.	TRBJ2-2	TRBV20-1	many	TGCAGTGCTGTGACAGGATCCTCAGGGGCCGGGGAGCTGTTTTTT	CSAVTGSSGAGELFF
TRBD1	TRBJ1-1	TRBV9	many	TGTGCCAGCAGCCCTCAGACAGGGGGCACTGAAGCTTTCTTT	CASSPQTGGTEAFF
.	TRBJ1-5	TRBV7-6	.	TGTGCCAGCAGCTGTTCAGGGGATCAGCCCCAGCATTTT	CASSCSGDQPQHF
TRBD2	TRBJ2-3	TRBV6-2/TRBV6-3	many	TGTGCCAGCAGCCCTCCTTGGCGCGGGGGACGGGTGAGCACAGATACGCAGTATTTT	CASSPPWRGGRVSTDTQYF
.	TRBJ2-3	TRBV29-1	many	TGCAGCGTCCGACCCAGGCAAAACACAGATACGCAGTATTTT	CSVRPRQNTDTQYF
TRBD2	TRBJ2-1	TRBV12-5	many	TGTGCTAGTGGTTCCGGGACTAGCAGGGAGCAGTTCTTC	CASGSGTSREQFF
TRBD1	TRBJ1-2	TRBV5-1	many	TGCGCCAGCAGCGGGACAGGGTCCAGAGGTGGCTACACCTTC	CASSGTGSRGGYTF
.	TRBJ2-3	TRBV20-1	many	TGCAGTCCAAGACGGACCCTGGGGCAGGGGATGATGGATACGCAGTATTTT	CSPRRTLGQGMMDTQYF
.	TRBJ2-7	TRBV5-1	many	TGCGCCAGCAGCTTGTATCCCCAGGGGGGCGACGAGCAGTACTTC	CASSLYPQGGDEQYF
.	TRBJ1-5	TRBV12-3/TRBV12-4	many	TGTGCCAGCAGTTTCAGTAATAGCAATCAGCCCCAGCATTTT	CASSFSNSNQPQHF
.	TRBJ1-3	TRBV10-3	many	TGTGCCATCACGGCCAGGGCCCCTTCTGGAAACACCATATATTTT	CAITARAPSGNTIYF
.	TRBJ1-5	TRBV7-2	many	TGTGCCAGCAGCCTCGAAGCTCCGGGACACGGAGGTCAGCCCCAGCATTTT	CASSLEAPGHGGQPQHF
TRBD2	TRBJ2-4	TRBV20-1	many	TGCAGTGCTAGCCGGACTAGCGGGGTCTATAACATTCAGTACTTC	CSASRTSGVYNIQYF
.	TRBJ2-1	TRBV20-1	many	TGCAGTGCTAGAGACCAGTGGCCGGGCAATGAGCAGTTCTTC	CSARDQWPGNEQFF